This T cell receptor beta chain is drawn from a study of blood T cells in healthy people across ages. The study's findings and limits: Lack of knowledge of donor CMV status possibly confounded expanded clonotype changes.

Details on this clonotype: Its antigen is not identified.

Germline CDR1 SNHLY, CDR2 FYNNEI. There are 13 residues in the CDR3. Together with a sample-barcoded 5' primer, a J-beta primer mix was included in a second PCR lasting roughly 6 to 12 cycles. TCRdb passed the 5' RACE reads through MiXCR, listing each CDR3 protein once. This table has more than 1,400,000 distinct CDR3 sequences, 40% to 50% appearing once. Sequencing was performed on blood. This TCR was sampled from a woman in her late teens or twenties in good health. The J gene is TRBJ2-1, the V gene TRBV2, with 9 bases that match TRBD1. DNA of the CDR3: TGTGCAGACACCCGGGACAGGGACAATGAGCAGTTCTTC. Its protein product is CADTRDRDNEQFF.